These T cell receptor beta chains were read from a single sample in a study of breast tumors, draining lymph nodes, adjacent tissues. One entry per CDR3 protein, called by TCRdb with MiXCR from the multiplex PCR reads. Found here are approximately 140,000 distinct CDR3 sequences, around a third of them singletons; the top ten hold under 2.5%. The sequenced sample consisted of axillary lymph node tissue. The receptors come from a female donor with breast cancer. Some clones in this sample may be carry-over from other donors' samples. Each CDR3 is given with its conserved first and last residue. D genes are given only for firm matches. A clone size is listed for some rows: how often the clone was seen (once, few, many), or a class if it is expanded.

TRBJ1-6 | TRBD1 | TRBV28 | many | CASLGTANSPLHF | TGTGCCAGCTTAGGGACAGCTAATTCACCCCTCCACTTT
TRBJ2-1 | TRBD2 | TRBV28 | many | CASSLLYGGNNEQFF | TGTGCCAGCAGTTTACTGTACGGGGGGAACAATGAGCAGTTCTTC
TRBJ2-1 | . | TRBV12-3/TRBV12-4 | . | CASSLRPRNEQFF | TGTGCCAGCAGCTTGAGGCCTAGAAATGAGCAGTTCTTC
TRBJ2-3 | TRBD2 | TRBV7-9 | . | CASSLGGLAGGANTQYF | TGTGCCAGCAGCTTGGGGGGACTAGCGGGGGGCGCAAATACGCAGTATTTT
TRBJ1-1 | . | TRBV18 | . | CASSSSISNTEAFF | TGTGCCAGCTCATCATCAATCAGTAACACTGAAGCTTTCTTT
TRBJ2-7 | TRBD2 | TRBV7-8 | . | CASSALAGIGYEQYF | TGTGCCAGCAGCGCCTTAGCGGGAATCGGGTACGAGCAGTACTTC
TRBJ2-5 | TRBD1 | TRBV28 | many | CASNRQGTQETQYF | TGTGCCAGCAATCGACAGGGAACCCAAGAGACCCAGTACTTC
TRBJ1-5 | . | TRBV4-1 | . | CAGSQEGRGGDQPQHF | TGCGCCGGCAGTCAAGAAGGCAGGGGCGGGGATCAGCCCCAGCATTTT
TRBJ2-1 | . | TRBV6-6 | many | CASSLSGTDNGQFF | TGTGCCAGCAGTTTAAGCGGGACAGACAACGGGCAGTTCTTC
TRBJ1-5 | . | TRBV6-5 | . | CASSYSFRNNQPQHF | TGTGCCAGCAGTTACTCGTTCAGGAATAATCAGCCCCAGCATTTT
TRBJ2-7 | . | TRBV5-1 | few | CASSLAGEYDQCF | TGCGCCAGCAGCTTGGCGGGCGAGTACGACCAGTGCTTC
TRBJ2-5 | . | TRBV6-2/TRBV6-3 | many | CASSYSPGRETQYF | TGTGCCAGCAGTTACTCTCCAGGGAGAGAGACCCAGTACTTC
TRBJ2-1 | TRBD2 | TRBV25-1 | many | CASSEETSGYYNEQFF | TGTGCCAGCAGTGAAGAGACTAGCGGATACTACAATGAGCAGTTCTTC
TRBJ1-1 | . | TRBV19 | . | CASRYDHQRAEAFF | TGTGCCAGTAGATATGACCATCAGAGGGCTGAAGCTTTCTTT
TRBJ1-6 | TRBD1 | TRBV5-5 | . | CASSSSDRLGSPLHF | TGTGCCAGCAGCTCATCGGACAGGCTTGGTTCACCCCTCCACTTT
TRBJ1-2 | . | TRBV6-6 | many | CASSPREGLNGYTF | TGTGCCAGCAGTCCGAGGGAGGGCCTGAATGGCTACACCTTC
TRBJ1-6 | TRBD1 | TRBV5-1 | once | CASSPTGTGVSPLHF | TGCGCCAGCAGCCCCACCGGGACAGGGGTTTCACCCCTCCACTTT
TRBJ1-5 | . | TRBV7-3 | few | CVSSLTRDQPQHF | TGTGTCAGCAGCTTAACAAGAGATCAGCCCCAGCATTTT
TRBJ1-2 | TRBD1 | TRBV18 | few | CASSPGTASYGYTF | TGTGCCAGCTCACCCGGGACAGCGTCGTATGGCTACACCTTC
TRBJ2-7 | TRBD2 | TRBV11-2 | . | CASSTLGAGLAGSYEQYF | TGTGCCAGCAGCACCCTAGGGGCCGGACTAGCAGGCTCCTACGAGCAGTACTTC
TRBJ1-6 | . | TRBV7-2 | . | CASSFLGAPNSPLHF | TGTGCCAGCAGCTTTTTGGGGGCTCCTAATTCTCCCCTCCACTTT
TRBJ2-2 | . | TRBV15 | many | CATSGGLISTGELFF | TGTGCCACCAGCGGGGGTCTCATCAGTACCGGGGAGCTGTTTTTT
TRBJ2-2 | TRBD2 | TRBV24-1 | many | CATSDPSGGASYTGELFF | TGTGCCACCAGTGATCCCAGCGGGGGGGCTTCATACACCGGGGAGCTGTTTTTT
TRBJ1-2 | . | TRBV12-3/TRBV12-4 | many | CASSLMRGNGYTF | TGTGCCAGCAGTTTAATGCGAGGGAATGGCTACACCTTC
TRBJ1-1 | . | TRBV6-2/TRBV6-3 | . | CASSYLTSTEAFF | TGTGCCAGCAGTTACTTGACGAGCACTGAAGCTTTCTTT
TRBJ2-2 | . | TRBV2 | many | CASSGDSGHTGELFF | TGTGCCAGCAGTGGAGATAGCGGACACACCGGGGAGCTGTTTTTT
TRBJ2-1 | . | TRBV7-9 | many | CASSFDYNEQFF | TGTGCCAGCAGCTTCGACTACAATGAGCAGTTCTTC
TRBJ1-1 | TRBD1 | TRBV5-1 | few | CASSGTGRGEAFF | TGCGCCAGCAGCGGGACAGGGAGGGGTGAAGCTTTCTTT
TRBJ2-7 | . | TRBV29-1 | many | CSVDTGTWGEQYF | TGCAGCGTTGATACAGGGACCTGGGGGGAGCAGTACTTC
TRBJ2-3 | . | TRBV3-1 | many | CASSRLADTQYF | TGTGCCAGCAGCCGACTAGCAGATACGCAGTATTTT
TRBJ2-3 | . | TRBV4-2 | many | CASSQEGSLGIGDTQYF | TGTGCCAGCAGCCAAGAAGGTAGTCTTGGTATAGGGGATACGCAGTATTTT
TRBJ2-5 | . | TRBV5-4 | many | CASSFTGNLVRETQYF | TGTGCCAGCAGCTTCACTGGAAATCTAGTTAGAGAGACCCAGTACTTC
TRBJ2-5 | . | TRBV27 | many | CASSLSFYTLETQETQYF | TGTGCCAGCAGTTTATCGTTTTATACCCTGGAGACCCAAGAGACCCAGTACTTC
TRBJ2-1 | . | TRBV24-1 | many | CATESPTPVNEQFF | TGTGCCACCGAGTCTCCCACCCCTGTCAATGAGCAGTTCTTC
TRBJ2-5 | TRBD2 | TRBV5-6 | many | CASSLLSGGAVETQYF | TGTGCCAGCAGCTTGCTGAGCGGGGGGGCCGTAGAGACCCAGTACTTC
TRBJ2-7 | . | TRBV27 | many | CASSLKPGSEQYF | TGTGCCAGCAGTCTCAAGCCAGGGAGCGAGCAGTACTTC
TRBJ1-1 | . | TRBV20-1 | . | CSARGRNTEAFF | TGCAGTGCTAGGGGACGGAACACTGAAGCTTTCTTT
TRBJ1-1 | . | TRBV6-5 | . | CASSYFRNTEAFF | TGTGCCAGCAGTTACTTCCGGAACACTGAAGCTTTCTTT
TRBJ2-3 | . | TRBV24-1 | many | CATSGGNTDTQYF | TGTGCCACCAGTGGCGGGAACACAGATACGCAGTATTTT
TRBJ1-2 | . | TRBV5-1 | . | CASSLAMGLGYTF | TGCGCCAGCAGCTTGGCTATGGGGCTCGGCTACACCTTC
TRBJ1-2 | . | TRBV2 | many | CASTPGISLPNYGYTF | TGTGCCAGCACCCCGGGGATTTCCCTTCCTAACTATGGCTACACCTTC
TRBJ1-3 | TRBD1 | TRBV30 | once | CAWSTRDRGFSGNTIYF | TGTGCCTGGAGCACACGGGACAGGGGCTTTAGTGGAAACACCATATATTTT
TRBJ1-5 | . | TRBV7-2 | many | CASSLLGAAGNQPQHF | TGTGCCAGCAGCTTATTGGGGGCCGCTGGCAATCAGCCCCAGCATTTT
TRBJ1-1 | . | TRBV19 | . | CASSIGEEGTEAFF | TGTGCCAGTAGTATTGGGGAGGAGGGCACTGAAGCTTTCTTT
TRBJ1-3 | . | TRBV30 | many | CACHFDSSGNTIYF | TGTGCCTGCCATTTTGATTCCTCTGGAAACACCATATATTTT
TRBJ2-5 | . | TRBV12-3/TRBV12-4 | many | CASSFRGTQYF | TGTGCCAGCAGTTTCCGGGGGACCCAGTACTTC
TRBJ2-7 | . | TRBV5-1 | many | CASSPNGGLSYEQYF | TGCGCCAGCAGCCCTAATGGGGGCCTATCCTACGAGCAGTACTTC
TRBJ1-4 | . | TRBV7-7 | . | CASSLEGPNEKLFF | TGTGCTAGCAGCTTAGAGGGCCCCAATGAAAAACTGTTTTTT
TRBJ2-2 | . | TRBV19 | many | CASSKRGTPNTGELFF | TGTGCCAGTAGTAAAAGGGGGACCCCAAACACCGGGGAGCTGTTTTTT
TRBJ1-5 | TRBD1 | TRBV7-2 | many | CASSLGQGPNQPQHF | TGTGCCAGCAGTCTCGGACAGGGCCCCAATCAGCCCCAGCATTTT
TRBJ2-1 | . | TRBV10-1 | many | CASSEHGAKSNEQFF | TGCGCCAGCAGTGAGCATGGGGCCAAGAGCAATGAGCAGTTCTTC
TRBJ2-3 | . | TRBV6-5 | . | CASSPLTGTDTQYF | TGTGCCAGCAGTCCCCTGACGGGGACAGATACGCAGTATTTT
TRBJ1-2 | . | TRBV6-6 | many | CASTGTVYGYTF | TGTGCCAGCACCGGGACGGTCTATGGCTACACCTTC
TRBJ2-1 | . | TRBV29-1 | many | CSAVRGRSYNEQFF | TGCAGCGCGGTGCGGGGCCGCTCCTACAATGAGCAGTTCTTC
TRBJ1-5 | . | TRBV7-2 | . | CASSLTGVLSNQPQRF | TGTGCCAGCAGCTTAACTGGGGTTTTGAGCAATCAGCCCCAGCGTTTT
TRBJ2-2 | . | TRBV11-3 | many | CASSDSGLAHGELFF | TGTGCCAGCAGCGATTCGGGGCTTGCACATGGGGAGCTGTTTTTT
TRBJ2-5 | . | TRBV6-5 | many | CASSYSINPGLETQYF | TGTGCCAGCAGTTACTCGATCAACCCCGGGCTGGAGACCCAGTACTTC
TRBJ2-2 | TRBD1 | TRBV7-3 | many | CASSLTSGQGNPTGELFF | TGTGCCAGCAGCTTAACGTCCGGACAGGGTAACCCCACCGGGGAGCTGTTTTTT